This passage covers 25 T cell receptor beta chains from one sample sequenced in a study of regulatory T cells in long-lasting Graves disease. The time point denotes: persistent/refractory GD, antithyroid drugs over 5 years with positive TRAb. Extracted PBMC RNA gave rise to the TCR library. To make TCR beta libraries, researchers used iRepertoire HTBI primers and Arm-PCR of CDR3 regions. MiXCR was run by TCRdb on the multiplex PCR reads, yielding one entry per CDR3 protein. The sample shows hundreds of thousands of distinct CDR3 sequences, under 25% of them seen only once. Sample: peripheral blood mononuclear cells (PBMCs), taken when the disease was refractory, from a patient treated with antithyroid drugs. The receptors stem from a female donor with Graves disease.

This clonotype was recorded at least ten times. The chain employs TRBV29-1 and TRBJ2-7; possible D gene TRBD1, 6 bases. Germline loops: CDR1 SQVTM, CDR2 ANQGSEA. The CDR3 is 14 residues long. V lost 7 bases to trimming and J lost 0 bases, with 16 bases between them. CDR3 bases: TGCAGCGCTATCGGACAGCTGCGCTCCTACGAGCAGTACTTC. It is translated as CSAIGQLRSYEQYF.

The genes are TRBV20-1 and TRBJ2-7; 8 nucleotides align to TRBD2. Trimming cost V 3 bases and J 0 bases; bases outside gene matches: 4. CDR3 length equals 14 residues. Germline-derived CDR1 and CDR2 are DFQATT and SNEGSKA (reference sequence). CDR3 coding DNA: TGCAGTGCTAGCGGCGGGACTAGCTCCTACGAGCAGTACTTC. Amino acid sequence: CSASGGTSSYEQYF.

The CDR3 sequence is CASSQDLFASNYGYTF. CDR3 sequence (DNA): TGCGCCAGCAGCCAAGATCTGTTCGCTTCTAACTATGGCTACACCTTC. The rearrangement uses TRBV4-1 and TRBJ1-2; D call uncertain. CDR3 length: 16 amino acids. The V gene's germline CDR1 is MGHRA and CDR2 YSYEKL. V was cut by 0 bases and J by 0 bases, with 11 bases left in between.

This clonotype came up many times. The gene calls are TRBV9 and TRBJ1-6, with a possible D match to TRBD1 (6 bases). Trimming removed 3 bases from V and 7 bases from J, with 8 bases in between. This CDR3 is 13 amino acids long. The germline CDR1 and CDR2 sequences are SGDLS and YYNGEE. CDR3 in amino acids: CASSAGQNSPLHF. CDR3 DNA: TGTGCCAGCAGCGCCGGACAGAATTCACCCCTCCACTTT. Variable domain in full (rest from reference TRBV9 and TRBJ1-6): DSGVTQTPKHLITATGQRVTLRCSPRSGDLSVYWYQQSLDQGLQFLIQYYNGEERAKGNILERFSAQQFPDLHSELNLSSLELGDSALYFCASSAGQNSPLHFGNGTRLTVT.

This clonotype was seen a few times. The chain joins TRBV27 to TRBJ2-3; no reliable D call. CDR3 length: 12 residues. Per the germline V gene, CDR1 is MNHEY and CDR2 is SMNVEV (reference sequence). Between the trimmed V and J ends, which lost 6 bases and 5 bases, there was a span of 9 bases. CDR3 loop: CASRNFRDTQYF. The CDR3 coding sequence is TGTGCCAGCAGGAACTTTCGAGATACGCAGTATTTT.

This clonotype has more than one count but fewer than ten. CDR3 residues: CSARDSRGFSYEQYF. The CDR3 nucleotides read TGCAGCGCCCGGGACAGCAGGGGCTTCTCCTACGAGCAGTACTTC. This rearrangement joins TRBV29-1 to TRBJ2-7, with 7 bases matching TRBD1. Per the germline V gene, CDR1 is SQVTM and CDR2 is ANQGSEA. V lost 7 bases and J lost 0; bases outside the gene matches: 12. CDR3 length: 15 amino acids.

This clonotype was detected many times. The rearrangement joins TRBV28 to TRBJ1-4; tentative D call: TRBD1 (5 bases). Germline-derived CDR1 and CDR2 are MDHEN and SYDVKM. Trimming removed 6 bases at V and 10 bases at J, with 12 bases between. This CDR3 has 12 amino acids. In DNA, the CDR3 is TGTGCCAGCAGGGGGCTAAGAGGAAAACTGTTTTTT. This codes for CASRGLRGKLFF.

This clonotype was observed many times. The chain combines TRBV15 with TRBJ2-1; tentative D call: TRBD2 (5 bases). Trimming left V 2 bases short and J 0 bases short, with 5 bases between. Germline lookup yields CDR1 LNHNV and CDR2 YYDKDF (reference sequence). This CDR3 has 14 amino acids. The CDR3 spells CATSRSGSYNEQFF. The CDR3 DNA is TGTGCCACCAGCAGAAGCGGCTCCTACAATGAGCAGTTCTTC. Together with reference TRBV15 and TRBJ2-1, the CDR3 gives the full variable domain: DAMVIQNPRYQVTQFGKPVTLSCSQTLNHNVMYWYQQKSSQAPKLLFHYYDKDFNNEADTPDNFQSRRPNTSFCFLDIRSPGLGDTAMYLCATSRSGSYNEQFFGPGTRLTVL.

This clonotype was seen at least ten times. The rearrangement links TRBV2 to TRBJ1-5, with TRBD1 identical over 8 bases. Germline V CDR1 and CDR2: SNHLY, FYNNEI. CDR3 size: 14 residues. The trim removed 7 bases at V and 2 bases at J, leaving 4 bases unmatched. Here the CDR3 reads CASTSGQGNQPQHF. The CDR3 DNA sequence: TGTGCCAGCACTTCGGGACAGGGCAATCAGCCCCAGCATTTT.

At least ten counts were recorded for this clonotype. The DNA of the CDR3 is TGTGCCACCAGCAGAGTTCCGGCAGGGTACACTGAAGCTTTCTTT. It specifies CATSRVPAGYTEAFF. The chain joins TRBV15 to TRBJ1-1; D perhaps matches TRBD1 (5 bases). This CDR3 is built from 15 residues. V shed 1 base and J shed 3 bases, with 12 bases lying between them. The germline gives CDR1 LNHNV, CDR2 YYDKDF (reference sequence).

This clonotype was picked up a small number of times. V gene TRBV29-1 combines with J gene TRBJ1-3, with 7 positions matching TRBD1. Germline CDR1 is SQVTM and CDR2 is ANQGSEA. This CDR3 is 14 amino acids long. V lost 6 bases and J lost 3; bases outside the gene matches: 8. Here the CDR3 DNA reads TGCAGCGTCGAACAGACAGGGCATGGAAACACCATATATTTT. Translated, it gives CSVEQTGHGNTIYF.

The chain combines TRBV20-1 with TRBJ2-7; 7 bases line up with TRBD1. The CDR3 is made up of 11 amino acids. V was pared by 3 bases and J by 5 bases, with 1 base of the junction left unmatched. Germline V CDR1 and CDR2: DFQATT, SNEGSKA (reference sequence). The CDR3 bases are TGCAGTGCTAGCGACAGGGACGAGCAGTACTTC. Translation: CSASDRDEQYF.

The gene calls are TRBV15 and TRBJ1-2, with a tentative D call TRBD1 (6 bases). CDR1 is LNHNV, CDR2 YYDKDF, per germline (reference sequence). The V and J ends lost 5 bases and 4 bases respectively, with 11 bases between them. This CDR3 has 13 residues. The chain's CDR3 is CATSLQGLYGYTF. The CDR3 region has the DNA TGTGCCACCAGCCTACAGGGACTCTATGGCTACACCTTC.

The CDR3 is CSVDVRRGDTDTQYF. CDR3 sequence (DNA): TGCAGCGTTGATGTTCGGCGGGGGGACACAGATACGCAGTATTTT. The rearrangement uses TRBV29-1 and TRBJ2-3, with 8 bases aligning to TRBD2. The CDR3 loop spans 15 amino acids. The J segment lost 2 bases and the V segment lost 3 bases, leaving 7 bases of the junction unmatched. Germline-derived CDR1 and CDR2 are SQVTM and ANQGSEA.

The J gene is TRBJ2-7, the V gene TRBV4-2; no definite D call. This CDR3 has 14 amino acids. CDR1 is LGHNA and CDR2 is YNFKEQ in the germline V gene. Trimming took 1 base from V and 5 from J, leaving 12 bases between them. The CDR3 DNA is TGTGCCAGCAGCCAAGTGGGCAGGTCCCACGAGCAGTACTTC. Translating it yields CASSQVGRSHEQYF.

This clonotype has only a few counts. V usage is TRBV2 and J usage is TRBJ2-7; TRBD1 matches at 11 bases. The V gene end was trimmed by 2 bases and the J gene end by 4 bases; junction bases not matched to a gene: 13. Germline lookup yields CDR1 SNHLY and CDR2 FYNNEI. The CDR3 has 18 amino acids. The DNA of the CDR3 is TGTGCCAGCAGTGAATCCCCGGTGGGGACAGGGGGGTTGTACGAGCAGTACTTC. Its protein is CASSESPVGTGGLYEQYF.

The chain recombines TRBV29-1 with TRBJ2-7; perhaps TRBD1 as D (5 bases). Germline CDR1 and CDR2: SQVTM and ANQGSEA. V lost 7 bases and J 2 bases, leaving 18 bases between the germline ends. This CDR3 spans 14 amino acids. Here the CDR3 reads CSAAQTVDTYEQYF. For the CDR3, the DNA is TGCAGCGCTGCGCAGACAGTCGATACCTACGAGCAGTACTTC.

The CDR3 DNA reads as TGTGCCAGTAGTACCCTACAGGCGGGCAATCAGCCCCAGCATTTT. It yields the protein CASSTLQAGNQPQHF. V is TRBV19 and J is TRBJ1-5; perhaps TRBD1 as D (5 bases). V was clipped by 4 bases and J by 2 bases, with 12 bases between them. The CDR3 covers 15 residues. Germline V CDR1 and CDR2: LNHDA, SQIVND (reference sequence).

This CDR3 reads CASSQSGTGGGYTF. The CDR3 DNA follows: TGTGCCAGCAGCCAAAGCGGAACAGGGGGTGGCTACACCTTC. The chain uses TRBV16 and TRBJ1-2; the match to TRBD1 covers 8 bases. Trimming at V came to 2 bases and at J to 7 bases, leaving 6 bases not matched to a gene. This CDR3 is built from 14 residues. Looked up from germline, CDR1 is KGHSY and CDR2 is FQNENV. The whole variable domain, filled in from reference TRBV16 and TRBJ1-2, reads GEEVAQTPKHLVRGEGQKAKLYCAPIKGHSYVFWYQQVLKNEFKFLISFQNENVFDETGMPKERFSAKCLPNSPCSLEIQATKLEDSAVYFCASSQSGTGGGYTFGSGTRLTVV.

The rearrangement joins TRBV5-6 to TRBJ1-4; D is undetermined. The CDR3 covers 14 residues. V dropped 0 bases and J dropped 10 bases, with 13 bases sitting between them. CDR1 and CDR2 (germline): SGHDT, YYEEEE. The CDR3: CASSLGTPPPKLFF. CDR3 DNA sequence: TGTGCCAGCAGCTTGGGTACACCGCCTCCAAAACTGTTTTTT.

The chain joins TRBV7-9 to TRBJ2-7, with D maybe TRBD1 (5 bases). The length of the CDR3 is 13 residues. CDR1 and CDR2 from the germline V gene are SEHNR and FQNEAQ (reference sequence). Trimming shortened V by 7 bases and J by 5 bases, and 15 bases separated the two germline ends. CDR3 loop: CASKGRGRHEQYF. DNA of the CDR3: TGTGCCAGCAAAGGAAGGGGCCGCCACGAGCAGTACTTC.

This clonotype came up many times. The V gene is TRBV6-5, the J gene TRBJ1-1; 11 bases fit TRBD1. Germline values: CDR1 MNHEY, CDR2 SVGAGI. V was pared by 4 bases and J by 5 bases, with 12 bases of the junction left unmatched. The CDR3 runs 17 residues. CDR3 in amino acids: CASSSIRGGTGGTEAFF. The CDR3 DNA reads as TGTGCCAGCAGTTCCATCCGGGGAGGGACAGGGGGAACTGAAGCTTTCTTT.

This clonotype was counted a single time. This chain uses TRBV4-1 with TRBJ1-1; a weak D match, TRBD1 (5 bases). Deletions cut 3 bases from V and 11 bases from J, with 13 bases between. Germline V CDR1 and CDR2: MGHRA, YSYEKL. This CDR3 region has 12 residues. CDR3: CASSQGGTRAFF. The CDR3 coding sequence is TGCGCCAGCAGCCAGGGGGGGACCAGGGCTTTCTTT.

V and J are TRBV12-3 or TRBV12-4 and TRBJ2-7, with TRBD2 identical over 8 bases. The CDR3 consists of 12 residues. The V and J ends lost 5 bases and 7 bases, in that order; junction bases with no gene match: 4. Here the CDR3 DNA reads TGTGCCAGCAGTACGGGACTAGTTGAGCAGTACTTC. This gives the protein CASSTGLVEQYF.

Only a few counts were recorded for this clonotype. The CDR3, as DNA: TGTGCCAGCTCACCCTATACAATTCCGAACACTGAAGCTTTCTTT. It encodes CASSPYTIPNTEAFF. The chain is built from TRBV18 and TRBJ1-1; D is unresolved. Trimming removed 3 bases from V and 1 base from J, with 12 bases in between. This CDR3 region has 15 residues. The germline V gene has CDR1 KGHSH and CDR2 LQKENI.